Below are 13 T cell receptor beta chains sequenced from a single sample in a study of blood T cell repertoires in COVID-19. Profiled with immunoSEQ multiplex PCR; TCRdb holds only in-frame clones, not every one. Of about 200,000 clones listed, about four fifths are singletons. The sample taken for sequencing was peripheral blood. The receptors originated from a woman between 45 and 65 years old with active or convalescent COVID-19.

The J gene is TRBJ1-4, the V gene TRBV30, with TRBD1 as a possible D gene (5 bases). V lost 1 base and J lost 7, with 16 bases in between. In germline, CDR1 is GTSNPN, CDR2 SVGIG (reference sequence). The CDR3 loop spans 15 amino acids. CDR3 in amino acids: CAWSAPTGEGEKLFF. For the CDR3, the DNA is TGTGCCTGGAGTGCCCCGACGGGGGAAGGTGAAAAACTGTTTTTT.

The J gene is TRBJ1-1, the V gene TRBV9; D is unclear. Germline lookup yields CDR1 SGDLS and CDR2 YYNGEE. The CDR3 consists of 12 residues. Trimming took 3 bases from V and 6 from J, leaving 9 bases between them. CDR3 sequence: CASSDGRAEAFF. The CDR3, as DNA: TGTGCCAGCAGCGATGGGAGGGCTGAAGCTTTCTTT.

V usage is TRBV7-5 and J usage is TRBJ2-1; the D segment call TRBD2 is taken from the table without a DNA check. TRBV7-5 is a pseudogene. This CDR3 comprises 14 residues. The CDR3 nucleotides are TGTGTCAGAAGCTTAGTTCGCGGGAGAAGATCCCAGTTCTTC. Translating it yields CVRSLVRGRRSQFF.

This clone is a singleton in its sample. The rearrangement links TRBV29-1 to TRBJ2-3, with 10 bases aligning to TRBD2. CDR1 is SQVTM, CDR2 ANQGSEA, per germline. J gave up 6 bases and V 7 bases, and 7 bases lay outside the gene matches. CDR3 size: 13 residues. In DNA form, the CDR3 reads TGCAGCGGACGGACTAGCGGCTCTGATACGCAGTATTTT. Encoded protein: CSGRTSGSDTQYF.

This clone was seen only a few times. The chain is built from TRBV29-1 and TRBJ1-2; D gene unclear. CDR3 length equals 11 residues. V gave up 5 bases and J gave up 0 bases, with 4 bases separating them. Germline-derived CDR1 and CDR2 are SQVTM and ANQGSEA. Written as DNA, the CDR3 is TGCAGCGTTCGTCCTAACTATGGCTACACCTTC. Its protein product is CSVRPNYGYTF.

This clone was found once. The chain combines TRBV7-8 with TRBJ1-1; tentatively, D is TRBD1 (5 bases). Trimming cost V 5 bases and J 4 bases, with 14 bases left between them. In germline, CDR1 is SGHVS, CDR2 FQNEAQ. The CDR3 length is 14 residues. Here the CDR3 DNA reads TGTGCCAGCAGCCTTAACAGGCAGAGCACTGAAGCTTTCTTT. This codes for CASSLNRQSTEAFF.

The gene calls are TRBV9 and TRBJ2-7; 7 bases are shared with TRBD1. Germline V gene data show CDR1 as SGDLS and CDR2 as YYNGEE. This CDR3 is 15 amino acids long. After removal of 0 bases from V and 3 bases from J, the junction contained 6 bases not matched to a gene. The CDR3, as DNA: TGTGCCAGCAGCGTAGAGCCGGGACAGTACTACGAGCAGTACTTC. Amino acid sequence: CASSVEPGQYYEQYF.

V is TRBV6-5 and J is TRBJ1-2, with D unresolved. V gave up 0 bases and J gave up 6 bases, with 14 bases separating them. The V gene's germline CDR1 is MNHEY and CDR2 SVGAGI. The CDR3 is 15 amino acids. The CDR3 region is CASSYSWYGEDGYTF. The CDR3 DNA follows: TGTGCCAGCAGTTACTCCTGGTACGGAGAGGATGGCTACACCTTC.

DNA for the CDR3: TGTGCCAGCAGTGTGTCAGGGGTTAGCAATCAGCCCCAGCATTTT. Its translation: CASSVSGVSNQPQHF. The chain recombines TRBV2 with TRBJ1-5, with D tentatively TRBD1 (6 bases). V was trimmed by 4 bases and J by 0 bases, leaving 10 bases between them. This CDR3 comprises 15 residues. Germline CDR1 SNHLY, CDR2 FYNNEI.

The chain recombines TRBV5-1 with TRBJ1-4; weak D call: TRBD1 (6 bases). The germline CDR1 and CDR2 sequences are SGHRS and YFSETQ. Trimming took 0 bases from V and 7 from J, leaving 19 bases between them. The length of the CDR3 is 17 residues. Here the CDR3 reads CASSLEGSLRGGEKLFF. The CDR3 DNA follows: TGCGCCAGCAGCTTGGAAGGCAGCCTCCGAGGGGGTGAAAAACTGTTTTTT.

The chain links TRBV3-1 (or the pseudogene TRBV3-2) to TRBJ2-4; TRBD2 matches at 7 bases. The CDR3 sequence is 16 residues long. V was clipped by 0 bases and J by 6 bases; unmatched bases: 8. Germline CDR1 reads LGHDT; CDR2 reads YNNKEL (reference sequence). The CDR3 here is CASSQDRGGGRNIQYF. The CDR3, as DNA: TGTGCCAGCAGCCAAGATCGGGGCGGGGGAAGAAACATTCAGTACTTC.

As DNA, the CDR3 is TGCGCCAGCAGCTTGGCCAGTACAGGCTTCGTCACTGAAGCTTTCTTT. As protein: CASSLASTGFVTEAFF. The J gene is TRBJ1-1, the V gene TRBV5-1, with a weak D call TRBD1 (5 bases). CDR1 SGHRS and CDR2 YFSETQ come from the germline V gene. The CDR3 consists of 16 residues. V lost 0 bases to trimming and J lost 4 bases, with 16 bases between them.

The count of this clone is one. The chain's CDR3 is CASSRITGGAYNEQFF. For the CDR3, the DNA is TGCGCCAGCAGCCGAATCACAGGGGGCGCATACAATGAGCAGTTCTTC. V and J are TRBV5-1 and TRBJ2-1; 9 nucleotides line up with TRBD1. From germline, CDR1 is SGHRS and CDR2 YFSETQ. Trimming took 4 bases from V and 4 from J; bases not matched to a gene: 9. The CDR3 loop spans 16 amino acids.